Listed below are T cell receptor beta chains from one sample, sequenced in a study of cytomegalovirus exposure and HLA in healthy donors. Only in-frame clones appear in the TCRdb table, and some are missing; sequencing was by immunoSEQ multiplex PCR. The sample includes roughly 300,000 clones, roughly 90% of them seen just once. Sequenced material: PBMCs. Source of these receptors: a woman in her late teens or twenties in good health and CMV-seronegative. CDR3s include the opening cysteine and the closing phenylalanine or tryptophan. D genes are given only for firm matches. Size is omitted from some rows. Given values are once, few, many or a class for expanded clones.

>TRBJ2-2|.|TRBV4-3|16|few
TGCGCCAGCAGCCAAGTCGGTAGCGCGAACACCGGGGAGCTGTTTTTT
CASSQVGSANTGELFF
>TRBJ2-5|TRBD1|TRBV5-1|15|.
TGCGCCAGCAGCCAATCCGGGACAGGGTTAGAGACCCAGTACTTC
CASSQSGTGLETQYF
>TRBJ2-2|TRBD1|TRBV6-4|15|.
TGTGCCAGCAGCCCACAGGGGGCAGGCACCGGGGAGCTGTTTTTT
CASSPQGAGTGELFF
>TRBJ2-1|.|TRBV9|15|.
TGTGCCAGCAGCCCCGGACTGGGGAACTACAATGAGCAGTTCTTC
CASSPGLGNYNEQFF
>TRBJ2-7|.|TRBV28|19|.
TGTGCCAGCAGTTTCCAACTCAATTCGACAGCCTCCCCGCTATACGAGCAGTACTTC
CASSFQLNSTASPLYEQYF
>TRBJ2-7|.|TRBV6-5|11|.
TGTGCCAGCGGGAGCTCCTACGAGCAGTACTTC
CASGSSYEQYF
>TRBJ2-1|TRBD1|TRBV7-9|13|once
TGTGCCAGCAGCTTAGGAGAGGACAGGGGGAAGTTCTTC
CASSLGEDRGKFF
>TRBJ1-5|.|TRBV28|17|.
TGTGCCAGCAGTTGGATGGGGTGGGGGCGCGGGAATCAGCCCCAGCATTTT
CASSWMGWGRGNQPQHF
>TRBJ2-7|TRBD2|TRBV2|14|.
TGTGCCAGCAAAATTTTAGCGGGACGGCCCGAGCAGTACTTC
CASKILAGRPEQYF
>TRBJ1-2|TRBD1|TRBV9|14|once
TGTGCCAGCACCCGGGGACAGGGAAACTATGGCTACACCTTC
CASTRGQGNYGYTF
>TRBJ2-7|.|TRBV10-3|12|.
TGTGCCATCAGCCCCGGTTTCTACGAGCAGTACTTC
CAISPGFYEQYF
>TRBJ2-5|.|TRBV4-3|18|.
TGCGCCAGCAGCTTCCGAGGCCGGCCTAGCGCGTACCAAGAGACCCAGTACTTC
CASSFRGRPSAYQETQYF
>TRBJ1-5|.|TRBV30|13|many
TGTGCCTGGAGCCCCGGCGGGAATCAGCCCCAGCATTTT
CAWSPGGNQPQHF
>TRBJ1-2|.|TRBV7-9|13|few
TGTGCCAGCAGCGAAACAGGGACGTGGGGCTACACCTTC
CASSETGTWGYTF
>TRBJ2-3|.|TRBV25-1|14|.
TGTGCCAGCAGACAGCTAATAGAAACAGATACGCAGTATTTT
CASRQLIETDTQYF
>TRBJ2-1|TRBD2|TRBV29-1|16|.
TGCAGCGTTGCCTTTGGAAGCGGGAGAACCTACAATGAGCAGTTCTTC
CSVAFGSGRTYNEQFF
>TRBJ1-1|.|TRBV19|12|.
TGTGCCAGTGCTACAGAGAACACTGAAGCTTTCTTT
CASATENTEAFF
>TRBJ2-3|TRBD2|TRBV10-3|14|once
TGTGCCATCAGTGCGGGGAGGGTAACAGATACGCAGTATTTT
CAISAGRVTDTQYF
>TRBJ2-7|TRBD2|TRBV2|14|.
TGTGCCAGCACCTCGACTAGCGGGAGCTACGAGCAGTACTTC
CASTSTSGSYEQYF
>TRBJ2-7|TRBD2|TRBV6-5|14|many
TGTGCCAGCAGTACAACTAGCGGACCCTACGAGCAGTACTTC
CASSTTSGPYEQYF
>TRBJ1-4|.|TRBV6-4|9|.
TGTGCCAGCAGCGAGACGGGGTTTTTT
CASSETGFF
>TRBJ2-7|.|TRBV5-1|15|.
TGCGCCAGCAGCTTGCAACCGGACAGACTCTACGAGCAGTACTTC
CASSLQPDRLYEQYF
>TRBJ2-1|TRBD2|TRBV7-2|17|.
TGTGCCAGCAGCTTAGGGTGGGCTAGCGGGAGTTACAATGAGCAGTTCTTC
CASSLGWASGSYNEQFF
>TRBJ2-7|TRBD2|TRBV5-1|18|.
TGCGCCAGCAGCTTGGGACTAGCGGGAGGTCTAGCCTCCTACGAGCAGTACTTC
CASSLGLAGGLASYEQYF
>TRBJ2-3|TRBD2|TRBV9|17|once
TGTGCCAGCAGCACGAGGACTAGCGGGAGCTACACAGATACGCAGTATTTT
CASSTRTSGSYTDTQYF
>TRBJ2-4|TRBD2|TRBV27|22|.
TGTGCCAGCAGAACCGCTACTAGCGGGGGACCTGACCGAGGGGGGCCCAAAAACATTCAGTACTTC
CASRTATSGGPDRGGPKNIQYF
>TRBJ2-7|.|TRBV5-6|14|.
TGTGCCAGCAGCCCCCCATCGGCGGTCTACGAGCAGTACTTC
CASSPPSAVYEQYF
>TRBJ1-2|TRBD1|TRBV6-5|15|.
TGTGCCAGCAGTTACTCTCCCCAAAACAGGGGTGGCTACACCTTC
CASSYSPQNRGGYTF
>TRBJ1-2|.|TRBV5-1|15|.
TGCGCCAGCAGCTTGGAGGAGGGGAGGAACTATGGCTACACCTTC
CASSLEEGRNYGYTF
>TRBJ1-5|.|TRBV7-8|14|.
TGTGCCAGCAGCTTAGAACAGGTTAATCAGCCCCAGCATTTT
CASSLEQVNQPQHF
>TRBJ2-5|.|TRBV27|14|.
TGTGCCAGTACTTCTCGGGGGTTTGGGGAGACCCAGTACTTC
CASTSRGFGETQYF
>TRBJ2-5|TRBD1|TRBV19|11|.
TGTGCCAGTGGACAGGGAAAGACCCAGTACTTC
CASGQGKTQYF
>TRBJ2-1|TRBD2|TRBV14|15|.
TGTGCCAGCAGCCCTAGCGGGAGTTCCTACAATGAGCAGTTCTTC
CASSPSGSSYNEQFF
>TRBJ2-3|TRBD1|TRBV25-1|16|.
TGTGCCAGCAGTGAATATGACAGGGGATGGGCAGATACGCAGTATTTT
CASSEYDRGWADTQYF
>TRBJ2-1|TRBD1|TRBV7-2|13|.
TGTGCCAGCAGCTTATCAGGGGGCTTAGAGCAGTTCTTC
CASSLSGGLEQFF
>TRBJ1-2|TRBD1|TRBV15|16|.
TGTGCCACCAGCAGAGATCCCTTGGGACAGAAGTATGGCTACACCTTC
CATSRDPLGQKYGYTF
>TRBJ2-7|TRBD1|TRBV15|16|.
TGTGCCACCAGCAGAGATTGGGGACAGGGGATCCACGAGCAGTACTTC
CATSRDWGQGIHEQYF
>TRBJ2-3|TRBD1|TRBV5-1|14|.
TGCGCCAGCAGCATGGACAGGGGCACAGATACGCAGTATTTT
CASSMDRGTDTQYF
>TRBJ1-2|TRBD1|TRBV30|15|.
TGTGCCTGGAGTGTATCAGGACAGGGGAACTATGGCTACACCTTC
CAWSVSGQGNYGYTF
>TRBJ2-5|.|TRBV7-3|14|.
TGTGCCAGCAGCCCCCTCGGAGCGAAGGAGACCCAGTACTTC
CASSPLGAKETQYF
>TRBJ2-3|.|TRBV27|18|.
TGTGCCAGCTATAAAATCAGCCTGACTGGAATAGGCACAGATACGCAGTATTTT
CASYKISLTGIGTDTQYF
>TRBJ2-7|TRBD2|TRBV4-3|16|once
TGCGCCAGCAGCCAAGAGGGGACTAGCGGCCTATACGAGCAGTACTTC
CASSQEGTSGLYEQYF
>TRBJ1-1|.|TRBV6-1|15|.
TGTGCCAGCAGTGACCCTCCACAGGGTTCCCCTGAAGCTTTCTTT
CASSDPPQGSPEAFF
>TRBJ2-7|TRBD2|TRBV5-1|14|.
TGCGCCAGCAGCTCAGGGACTAGCGGCTACGAGCAGTACTTC
CASSSGTSGYEQYF
>TRBJ2-1|.|TRBV12-1|14|.
TGTGCCAGCAGCTGGACGACTAGTTTCGATGAGCAGTTCTTC
CASSWTTSFDEQFF
>TRBJ1-2|TRBD1|TRBV28|12|few
TGTGCCAGCTCGGGACAGGCCTATGGCTACACCTTC
CASSGQAYGYTF
>TRBJ2-2|TRBD1|TRBV30|15|.
TGTGCTCGGACAGGGGGCCGGGAAAACACCGGGGAGCTGTTTTTT
CARTGGRENTGELFF
>TRBJ2-2|.|TRBV11-1|14|.
TGTGCCAGCGGAGGACAGCTGAACACCGGGGAGCTGTTTTTT
CASGGQLNTGELFF
>TRBJ2-5|.|TRBV11-1|14|.
TGTGCCAGCAGCTCAGGGGCAGGACGAGAGACCCAGTACTTC
CASSSGAGRETQYF
>TRBJ2-2|.|TRBV7-8|14|.
TGTGCCAGCAGCAGAGCACCGAACACCGGGGAGCTGTTTTTT
CASSRAPNTGELFF
>TRBJ1-1|.|TRBV27|13|.
TGTGCCAGCAGACTAACACCCTCCGCTGAAGCTTTCTTT
CASRLTPSAEAFF
>TRBJ1-2|TRBD1|TRBV5-1|15|.
TGCGCCAGCAGACCCGACAGGGGCAGGGTCTATGGCTACACCTTC
CASRPDRGRVYGYTF
>TRBJ2-1|TRBD2|TRBV5-1|18|.
TGCGCCAGCACCGGGACTAGCGGAATTGGACGCTCCTACAATGAGCAGTTCTTC
CASTGTSGIGRSYNEQFF
>TRBJ2-5|TRBD2|TRBV10-3|17|.
TGTGCCATCAGTGACCCACCGGGACTAGGGAGGGAAGAGACCCAGTACTTC
CAISDPPGLGREETQYF